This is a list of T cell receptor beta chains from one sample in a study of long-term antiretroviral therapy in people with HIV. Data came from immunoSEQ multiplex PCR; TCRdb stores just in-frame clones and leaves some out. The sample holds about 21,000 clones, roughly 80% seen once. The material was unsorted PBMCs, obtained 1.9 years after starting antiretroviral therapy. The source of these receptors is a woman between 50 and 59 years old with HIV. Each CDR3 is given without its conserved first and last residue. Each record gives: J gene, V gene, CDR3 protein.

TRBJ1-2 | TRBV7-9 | ASSPGDYGYT
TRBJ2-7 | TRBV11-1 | ASSFISGNSYEQY
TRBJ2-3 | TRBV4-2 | ASSQGLADTQY
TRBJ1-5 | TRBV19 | ASSPWTGGAGNQPQH
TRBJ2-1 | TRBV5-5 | ASTVIIGGRFHEQF
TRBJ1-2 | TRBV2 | ASSPAGLPSGYT
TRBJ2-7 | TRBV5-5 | ASSGEDRGRYEQY
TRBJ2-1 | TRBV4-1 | ASSRPREVGGRGNEQF
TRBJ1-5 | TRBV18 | ASSQGLTGSIRNQPQH
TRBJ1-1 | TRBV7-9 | ASSPSGGTEAF
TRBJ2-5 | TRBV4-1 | ASSVGGLSQETQY
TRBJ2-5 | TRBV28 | ASSAAGRQQETQY
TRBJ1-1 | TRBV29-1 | SVEKSVTEAF
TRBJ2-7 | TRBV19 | ASSKAIRRPTYEQY
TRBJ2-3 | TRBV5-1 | ASSLAFSGPDTQY
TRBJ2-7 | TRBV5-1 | ASNTGTGGSEQY
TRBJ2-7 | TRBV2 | ASSGRDRAGEQY
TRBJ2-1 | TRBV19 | ASSITLGGDSEQF
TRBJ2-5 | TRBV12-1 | ASSRQGYEETQY
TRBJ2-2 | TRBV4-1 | ASSRGQGGGTGELF
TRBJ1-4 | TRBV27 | ASSLYPRSTNEKLF
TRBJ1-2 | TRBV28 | ASTSSYGYT
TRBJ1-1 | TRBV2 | ASSPGQGLTEAF
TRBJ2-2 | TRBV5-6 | ASSSRGPNTGELF
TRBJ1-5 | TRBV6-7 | ASITPPPEANQPQH
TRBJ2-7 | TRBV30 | ACSRGGHIYEQY
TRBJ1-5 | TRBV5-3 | ARSALGTVNQPQH
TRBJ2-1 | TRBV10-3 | AISDGQGKQF
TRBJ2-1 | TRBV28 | ASSTLLAGGLNEQF
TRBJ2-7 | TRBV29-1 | SVEETSGDYEQY
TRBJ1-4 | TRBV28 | ASSFTFAGSEKLF
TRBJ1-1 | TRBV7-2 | ASSLAENTEAF
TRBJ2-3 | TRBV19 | ASVGQRLSDTQY